This T cell receptor (beta chain) was captured by sequencing in a study of blood T cell repertoires in COVID-19. Study-wide background: Acute-phase and convalescent COVID-19 samples originated in the United States, Italy and Spain. The analysed material was cDNA or gDNA that came from T cells, B-cell-depleted T cells, or PBMCs.

This CDR3 has 15 amino acids. The germline V and J ends were trimmed by 6 bases and 1 base, with 14 bases remaining between them. The germline V gene has CDR1 LNHDA and CDR2 SQIVND (reference sequence). Data came from immunoSEQ multiplex PCR; TCRdb stores just in-frame clones and leaves some out. The sample yields roughly 250,000 clones, about nine tenths seen once. Enrolled during active infection, Seattle patients were then followed longitudinally. This chain connects TRBV19 to TRBJ2-3; D is possibly TRBD1 (6 bases). The receptor comes from a man aged 25 to 45 with COVID-19, enrolled during active disease. Sample: peripheral blood. CDR3 coding DNA: TGTGCCAGTAGCCTACAGGGTATCGGCACAGATACGCAGTATTTT. Translated: CASSLQGIGTDTQYF. Variable domain in full (rest from reference TRBV19 and TRBJ2-3): DGGITQSPKYLFRKEGQNVTLSCEQNLNHDAMYWYRQDPGQGLRLIYYSQIVNDFQKGDIAEGYSVSREKKESFPLTVTSAQKNPTAFYLCASSLQGIGTDTQYFGPGTRLTVL.